This TCR beta chain originates from a study of T cells in Graves' hyperthyroidism and ophthalmopathy. Germline V CDR1 and CDR2: GTSNPN, SVGIG (reference sequence). The CDR3 has 13 amino acids. V was clipped by 4 bases and J by 5 bases; unmatched bases: 6. Researchers took RNA transcripts and amplified the TCR beta CDR3 regions from them. A first-round RT-PCR of the TCR CDR3 used the HTBI primer set. Using its own MiXCR run on the multiplex PCR reads, TCRdb lists one record per CDR3 protein. The sample lists 600,000 to 650,000 distinct CDR3 sequences; about 17% were seen once. This clonotype was seen many times.

This TCR derives from a woman aged 30 to 39 with Graves' hyperthyroidism. What was sequenced was blood. The rearrangement links TRBV30 to TRBJ2-7; TRBD2 aligns across 9 bases. CDR3 loop: CAWTAGGSHEQYF. CDR3 DNA sequence: TGTGCCTGGACTGCGGGAGGGTCACACGAGCAGTACTTC.